The rows below give T cell receptor beta chains drawn from one sample of a study of sequential checkpoint blockade in melanoma. Generated by immunoSEQ multiplex PCR, the TCRdb table keeps only in-frame clones and is missing some. The repertoire holds fewer than 40,000 clones, over 75% seen once, with roughly 12% in the top ten. Sequences were derived from CD8+ T cells sorted from blood (inferred from file names), sampled from a patient given nivolumab and ipilimumab in sequence. Receptors originate from a human donor with melanoma. CDR3s include the opening cysteine and the closing phenylalanine or tryptophan. A D gene is named only where the DNA matches it firmly. The size field is filled for only some rows; it gives once, few, many or a size class.

clone_size	d_call	j_call	v_call	cdr3_nt	cdr3_aa
.	.	TRBJ2-2	TRBV10-3	TGTGCCATCAGTGAGGGGCCAGGGCAGGGCACCGGGGAGCTGTTTTTT	CAISEGPGQGTGELFF
.	TRBD2	TRBJ2-3	TRBV19	TGTGCCAGTAGTATAGGGACTAGCGGCACAGATACGCAGTATTTT	CASSIGTSGTDTQYF
.	.	TRBJ2-5	TRBV5-6	TGTGCCAGCAGCTTAAGGACAGCTATTCCAGAGACCCAGTACTTC	CASSLRTAIPETQYF
.	.	TRBJ1-1	TRBV5-8	TGTGCCAGCAGAACCCAACCCGCGGACACTGAAGCTTTCTTT	CASRTQPADTEAFF
.	TRBD2	TRBJ2-1	TRBV5-1	TGCGCCAGCAGCCTTGATTGGACTAGCGGAAGGGGGAATGAGCAGTTCTTC	CASSLDWTSGRGNEQFF
.	TRBD2	TRBJ2-5	TRBV7-9	TGTGCCAGCAGCTTATTACGGGAGGGGTCGAGAGAGACCCAGTACTTC	CASSLLREGSRETQYF
.	.	TRBJ2-5	TRBV28	TGTGCCAGCAGTTTATGGACAGAAGGTGAGACCCAGTACTTC	CASSLWTEGETQYF
.	TRBD2	TRBJ2-1	TRBV7-3	TGTGCCAGCAGCTCGACTAGCGGGACCTACAATGAGCAGTTCTTC	CASSSTSGTYNEQFF
.	.	TRBJ2-7	TRBV2	TGTGCCAGCAGTGAACCAGTGGGGGGTTCCTACGAGCAGTACTTC	CASSEPVGGSYEQYF
.	TRBD1	TRBJ1-1	TRBV7-9	TGTGCCAGCAGCTTAGAAGTCGGGACAGGTTTGAACACTGAAGCTTTCTTT	CASSLEVGTGLNTEAFF
.	.	TRBJ2-5	TRBV12-5	TGTGCTAGTGGTTCGCCAGGACTGATTGCAGAGACCCAGTACTTC	CASGSPGLIAETQYF
large	.	TRBJ1-2	TRBV28	TGTGCCAGCAGTCCCATGGCCGGAGGCATCTATGGCTACACCTTC	CASSPMAGGIYGYTF
.	.	TRBJ1-5	TRBV7-9	TGTGCCAGCAGCCTGACTGGGGGCGGGCAGCCCCAGCATTTT	CASSLTGGGQPQHF
.	TRBD1	TRBJ2-2	TRBV9	TGTGCCAGCAGCGACCGGACAGGGGCTCACACCGGGGAGCTGTTTTTT	CASSDRTGAHTGELFF
.	TRBD2	TRBJ2-1	TRBV7-3	TGTGCCAGCAGCCCCTGGACTAGCGGGAGTGCCGATGAGCAGTTCTTC	CASSPWTSGSADEQFF
.	.	TRBJ2-2	TRBV6-1	TGTGCCAGCAGTGAAGGGCTTGAGGGGGTCGTCACCGGGGAGCTGTTTTTT	CASSEGLEGVVTGELFF
.	.	TRBJ2-5	TRBV7-9	TGTGCCAGCAGCTTAGGGGCGCAAGAGACCCAGTACTTC	CASSLGAQETQYF
.	TRBD2	TRBJ2-1	TRBV11-3	TGTGCCAGCAGCTTGACTAGCGGAGACTACAATGAGCAGTTCTTC	CASSLTSGDYNEQFF
.	TRBD2	TRBJ2-1	TRBV7-9	TGTGCCAGCGGTCCTAGCGGGAGGACCTACTCGGGAGGCTACAATGAGCAGTTCTTC	CASGPSGRTYSGGYNEQFF
.	.	TRBJ2-5	TRBV9	TGTGCCAGCAGCGTAGAGCGAGGGAGGGAGACCCAGTACTTC	CASSVERGRETQYF
once	.	TRBJ1-1	TRBV27	TGTGCCAGCAGCCCCCCGGGGGCTGAAGCTTTCTTT	CASSPPGAEAFF
.	.	TRBJ2-5	TRBV13	TGTGCCAGCAGCTCTAGTGAGACCCAGTACTTC	CASSSSETQYF
.	.	TRBJ2-1	TRBV19	TGTGCCAGTAGAGTCCCGGGTAGTTCCTACAATGAGCAGTTCTTC	CASRVPGSSYNEQFF
.	TRBD2	TRBJ2-1	TRBV7-6	TGTGCCAGCAGCTTAGCAACTAGCGGGAGTTTGTCCTACAATGAGCAGTTCTTC	CASSLATSGSLSYNEQFF
.	.	TRBJ1-4	TRBV4-1	TGCGCCAGCAGCCAAGCAGGTCCAAATGAAAAACTGTTTTTT	CASSQAGPNEKLFF
.	.	TRBJ2-3	TRBV4-1	TGCGCCAGCAGCCCCTCGATCGAGCGAGATACGCAGTATTTT	CASSPSIERDTQYF
.	TRBD2	TRBJ2-1	TRBV4-2	TGTGCCAGCAGCCAGGCTCCGGGGGGGACTAGCGGGAGAAATAGTGAGCAGTTCTTC	CASSQAPGGTSGRNSEQFF
few	TRBD2	TRBJ2-1	TRBV12-5	TGTGCTAGTGGTGTCGGGACTAGGATCCATGAGCAGTTCTTC	CASGVGTRIHEQFF
.	TRBD2	TRBJ2-3	TRBV4-1	TGCGCCAGCAGCCCCATTGGTAAACTAGCGGGAGGGCCGGAGGTGGTTACGCAGTATTTT	CASSPIGKLAGGPEVVTQYF
.	TRBD1	TRBJ1-2	TRBV27	TGTGCCAGCAGTTCAAGAACAGGGGGTTCCCTCTATGGCTACACCTTC	CASSSRTGGSLYGYTF
.	.	TRBJ1-1	TRBV28	TGTGCCAGCAGTTTAAAGAGTCGGGGGGCCCACACTGAAGCTTTCTTT	CASSLKSRGAHTEAFF
.	TRBD2	TRBJ2-1	TRBV4-2	TGTGCCAGCAGCCAAGGTCTAGCGGTCCGCTACAATGAGCAGTTCTTC	CASSQGLAVRYNEQFF
few	TRBD1	TRBJ2-7	TRBV7-9	TGTGCCAGCAGCTTACACCCGACAGGGGTGGTCGAGCAGTACTTC	CASSLHPTGVVEQYF
.	TRBD1	TRBJ1-1	TRBV19	TGTGCCAGTAGTATAGGGACAGGGGCCCTGAACACTGAAGCTTTCTTT	CASSIGTGALNTEAFF
once	.	TRBJ1-1	TRBV7-3	TGTGCCAGCAGCTTAAACATTTACACTGAAGCTTTCTTT	CASSLNIYTEAFF
.	.	TRBJ2-7	TRBV2	TGTGCCAGCAGCCAGGGTTTTAGCTCCTACGAGCAGTACTTC	CASSQGFSSYEQYF
.	.	TRBJ2-3	TRBV4-1	TGCGCCAGCAGCCCCGATCCGGTCGGCACAGATACGCAGTATTTT	CASSPDPVGTDTQYF
.	TRBD1	TRBJ2-1	TRBV5-1	TGCGCCAGCAGCTTGGACCCGACAGGGCTATCCTACAATGAGCAGTTCTTC	CASSLDPTGLSYNEQFF